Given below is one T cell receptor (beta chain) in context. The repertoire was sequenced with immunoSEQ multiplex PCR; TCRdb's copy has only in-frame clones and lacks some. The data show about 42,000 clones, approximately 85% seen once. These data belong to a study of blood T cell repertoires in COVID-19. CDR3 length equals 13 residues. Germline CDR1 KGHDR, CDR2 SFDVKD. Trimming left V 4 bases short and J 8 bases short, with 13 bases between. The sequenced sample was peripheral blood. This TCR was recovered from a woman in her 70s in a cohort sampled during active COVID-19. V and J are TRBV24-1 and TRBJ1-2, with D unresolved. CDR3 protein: CATSETVTMGYTF. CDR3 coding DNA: TGTGCCACCAGTGAGACCGTAACTATGGGCTACACCTTC.